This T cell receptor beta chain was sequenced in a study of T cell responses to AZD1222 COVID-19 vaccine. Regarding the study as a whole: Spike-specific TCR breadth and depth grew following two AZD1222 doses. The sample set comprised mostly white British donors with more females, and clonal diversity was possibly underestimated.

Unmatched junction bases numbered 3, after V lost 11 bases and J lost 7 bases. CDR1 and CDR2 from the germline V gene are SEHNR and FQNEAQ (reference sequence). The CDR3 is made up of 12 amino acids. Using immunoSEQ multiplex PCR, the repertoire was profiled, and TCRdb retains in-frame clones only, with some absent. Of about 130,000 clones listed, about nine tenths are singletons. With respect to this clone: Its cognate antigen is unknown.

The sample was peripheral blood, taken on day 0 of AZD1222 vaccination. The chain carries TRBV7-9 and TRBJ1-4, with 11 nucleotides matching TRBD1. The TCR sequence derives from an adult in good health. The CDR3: CAWGQGGEKLFF. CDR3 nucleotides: TGTGCCTGGGGACAGGGGGGTGAAAAACTGTTTTTT.